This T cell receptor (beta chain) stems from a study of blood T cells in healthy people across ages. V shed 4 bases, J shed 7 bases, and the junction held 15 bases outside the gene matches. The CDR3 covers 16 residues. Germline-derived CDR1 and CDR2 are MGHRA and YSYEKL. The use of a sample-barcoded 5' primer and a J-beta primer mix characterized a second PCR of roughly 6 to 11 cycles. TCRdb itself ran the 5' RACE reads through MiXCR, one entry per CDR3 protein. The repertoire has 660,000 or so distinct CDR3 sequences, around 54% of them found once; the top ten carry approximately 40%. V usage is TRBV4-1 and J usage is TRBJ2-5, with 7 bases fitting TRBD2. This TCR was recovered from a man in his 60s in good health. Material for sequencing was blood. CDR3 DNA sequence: TGCGCCAGCAGCCCCGGGGGGTCCCCGGTTGGTGGGACCCAGTACTTC. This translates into CASSPGGSPVGGTQYF.